This TCR beta chain was profiled in a study of siplizumab effects on memory and regulatory T cells. Study-level background: At 0.75 to 1 ug/mL of siplizumab or without drug, mixed lymphocyte reactions were set up in pairs. Study results and limitations: In siplizumab cultures, the suppressive function of proliferating Tregs remained unconfirmed. Just a small share of alloreactive clones was traced back to unstimulated subsets.

As for this clone: The antigen is not known.

Germline V gives CDR1 SGHAT, CDR2 FQDESV (reference sequence). Germline trimming cut 5 bases from V and 4 bases from J; bases unmatched to any gene: 13. The CDR3 runs to 17 residues. Per sample, about 10^5 TCR templates underwent assay. Only in-frame clones appear in the TCRdb table, and some are missing; sequencing was by immunoSEQ multiplex PCR. This sample yields approximately 10,000 clones, of which 45% to 50% are seen a single time; 38% belongs to the top ten. The mixed lymphocyte reaction cells were grown together in coculture at 37°C for around 6 days. The clonotype originates from a human donor in good health; the cells came from an allogeneic mixed lymphocyte reaction. Some clones in this sample may be carry-over from other donors' samples. This sequence joins TRBV11-1 and TRBJ2-3, with 9 bases matching TRBD1. Sequenced input: CFSE-low (dividing) CD8+ T cells sorted from an allogeneic mixed lymphocyte reaction. CDR3 residues: CASSTQGWDRVADTQYF. In DNA, the CDR3 is TGTGCCAGCAGCACCCAAGGGTGGGACAGGGTTGCAGATACGCAGTATTTT.